Listed below are T cell receptor beta chains from one sample, sequenced in a study of cytomegalovirus exposure and HLA in healthy donors. Only in-frame clones appear in the TCRdb table, and some are missing; sequencing was by immunoSEQ multiplex PCR. Of 150,000 to 200,000 clones in the sample, about 85% are singletons; the top ten hold roughly 2.2%. Input material: PBMCs. These receptor sequences come from a man aged 18 to 29 in good health and CMV-seropositive. CDR3s include the opening cysteine and the closing phenylalanine or tryptophan. The D gene is left open where the match is weak. Only some rows state a clone size, as once, few, many or a class for expanded clones.

j_call	clone_size	v_call	d_call	cdr3_aa	cdr3_nt
TRBJ2-1	.	TRBV7-9	.	CASTQGSNEQFF	TGTGCCAGCACCCAGGGATCCAATGAGCAGTTCTTC
TRBJ2-1	.	TRBV11-1	TRBD1	CASSFGTGVGEQFF	TGTGCCAGCAGCTTTGGGACAGGGGTCGGTGAGCAGTTCTTC
TRBJ1-1	.	TRBV5-6	.	CASSLRHGNTEAFF	TGTGCCAGCAGCTTGAGACACGGGAACACTGAAGCTTTCTTT
TRBJ1-1	few	TRBV15	TRBD1	CATSKRQGGEAFF	TGTGCCACCAGTAAAAGACAGGGGGGTGAAGCTTTCTTT
TRBJ2-3	.	TRBV7-6	.	CASSLAPSRRGTDTQYF	TGTGCCAGCAGCTTAGCCCCCTCGCGGCGAGGCACAGATACGCAGTATTTT
TRBJ1-6	.	TRBV9	TRBD1	CASSGDGQGFYSPLHF	TGTGCCAGCAGCGGGGACGGACAGGGTTTTTATTCACCCCTCCACTTT
TRBJ1-1	.	TRBV6-5	.	CASSGLTANTEAFF	TGTGCCAGCAGTGGGCTGACAGCGAACACTGAAGCTTTCTTT
TRBJ2-7	.	TRBV11-2	.	CASRGIRVSHEQYF	TGTGCCAGCAGGGGTATCAGGGTTTCCCACGAGCAGTACTTC
TRBJ2-7	.	TRBV7-2	TRBD2	CASSLSGGGFVNEQYF	TGTGCCAGCAGCTTGAGTGGCGGGGGGTTCGTCAACGAGCAGTACTTC
TRBJ2-7	.	TRBV6-1	.	CASSEIFGAGGSYEQYF	TGTGCCAGCAGTGAAATCTTCGGGGCAGGGGGGTCCTACGAGCAGTACTTC
TRBJ2-5	.	TRBV7-3	TRBD1	CASSLFLTGRETQYF	TGTGCCAGCAGCTTATTTTTGACAGGGCGCGAGACCCAGTACTTC
TRBJ2-7	.	TRBV6-1	TRBD1	CASRPGQGAFYEQYF	TGTGCCAGCAGACCGGGACAGGGGGCTTTTTACGAGCAGTACTTC
TRBJ2-1	.	TRBV7-2	.	CASSLRTPDNEQFF	TGTGCCAGCAGCTTAAGGACACCCGACAATGAGCAGTTCTTC
TRBJ2-2	.	TRBV27	TRBD2	CASSWATSGRTGELFF	TGTGCCAGCAGTTGGGCGACTAGCGGTAGAACCGGGGAGCTGTTTTTT
TRBJ1-4	.	TRBV9	.	CASSVGGVSNEKLFF	TGTGCCAGCAGCGTCGGGGGAGTTTCTAATGAAAAACTGTTTTTT
TRBJ1-4	.	TRBV5-1	.	CASSPGGANEKLFF	TGCGCCAGCAGCCCGGGGGGAGCTAATGAAAAACTGTTTTTT
TRBJ2-7	.	TRBV19	.	CASSPGLGYEQYF	TGTGCCAGTAGTCCGGGGTTAGGTTACGAGCAGTACTTC
TRBJ2-7	.	TRBV6-1	TRBD1	CASNPDRSYEQYF	TGTGCCAGCAACCCGGACAGGTCCTACGAGCAGTACTTC
TRBJ2-2	once	TRBV19	TRBD1	CATSNIPGGVTGELFF	TGTGCCACCTCAAACATCCCAGGGGGCGTCACCGGGGAGCTGTTTTTT
TRBJ2-3	.	TRBV30	TRBD2	CAWSHRLAGGPKGVDTQYF	TGTGCCTGGAGCCATCGACTAGCGGGGGGGCCAAAGGGGGTGGATACGCAGTATTTT
TRBJ2-3	.	TRBV5-4	TRBD1	CASSLGTGIDTQYF	TGTGCCAGCAGCTTGGGGACAGGAATAGATACGCAGTATTTT
TRBJ1-2	.	TRBV29-1	TRBD1	CSVRTGQGEGGYTF	TGCAGCGTTCGGACTGGACAGGGGGAGGGAGGCTACACCTTC
TRBJ2-7	.	TRBV27	TRBD1	CASRTGAYEQYF	TGTGCCAGCCGGACAGGGGCCTACGAGCAGTACTTC
TRBJ2-7	.	TRBV11-1	.	CASSLVTGSSYEQYF	TGTGCCAGCAGCTTAGTTACAGGGAGCTCCTACGAGCAGTACTTC
TRBJ2-7	few	TRBV11-2	TRBD2	CASSSLAGPYEQYF	TGTGCCAGCAGCTCACTAGCGGGGCCCTACGAGCAGTACTTC
TRBJ2-7	.	TRBV10-3	.	CAISEGGEQYF	TGTGCCATCAGTGAAGGAGGCGAGCAGTACTTC
TRBJ1-1	.	TRBV7-9	.	CASSLADLPGASNTEAFF	TGTGCCAGCAGCTTAGCGGACCTCCCAGGGGCGTCGAACACTGAAGCTTTCTTT
TRBJ2-7	.	TRBV29-1	.	CSVPGVSYEQYF	TGCAGCGTCCCGGGGGTCTCCTACGAGCAGTACTTC
TRBJ2-7	.	TRBV10-3	TRBD1	CAISPRDRVHEQYF	TGTGCCATCAGTCCTCGGGACAGGGTCCACGAGCAGTACTTC
TRBJ2-3	.	TRBV9	.	CASTPGTDTQYF	TGTGCCAGCACCCCGGGCACAGATACGCAGTATTTT
TRBJ1-1	.	TRBV9	.	CANSLGPGTEAFF	TGTGCCAACAGCCTCGGCCCGGGCACTGAAGCTTTCTTT
TRBJ2-3	.	TRBV7-3	.	CASSLAGSTDTQYF	TGTGCCAGCAGCTTGGCGGGGAGCACAGATACGCAGTATTTT
TRBJ1-1	few	TRBV4-2	.	CASSQESQVINPMTEAFF	TGTGCCAGCAGCCAAGAGTCCCAGGTGATTAATCCTATGACTGAAGCTTTCTTT
TRBJ1-1	.	TRBV6-1	.	CASSEVTLNTEAFF	TGTGCCAGCAGTGAAGTCACACTGAACACTGAAGCTTTCTTT
TRBJ2-3	.	TRBV5-1	TRBD1	CASSRTGESTDTQYF	TGCGCCAGCAGCCGCACAGGGGAGAGCACAGATACGCAGTATTTT
TRBJ2-3	.	TRBV4-2	TRBD2	CASSQDRASGGTDTQYF	TGTGCCAGCAGCCAAGATAGGGCTAGCGGGGGCACAGATACGCAGTATTTT
TRBJ2-1	once	TRBV7-9	TRBD2	CASSDGTSGGRVNEQFF	TGTGCCAGCAGCGACGGGACTTCGGGGGGGCGCGTCAATGAGCAGTTCTTC
TRBJ1-2	.	TRBV14	.	CASSRDTWGGYTF	TGTGCCAGCAGCCGGGACACCTGGGGAGGCTACACCTTC
TRBJ1-2	.	TRBV5-4	.	CASSLVGQGTNYGYTF	TGTGCCAGCAGCTTGGTAGGGCAGGGGACTAACTATGGCTACACCTTC
TRBJ2-7	.	TRBV15	.	CATSDNEGSFYEQYF	TGTGCCACCAGCGACAACGAGGGCAGTTTCTACGAGCAGTACTTC
TRBJ1-5	.	TRBV19	.	CASSIAGQPQHF	TGTGCCAGTAGTATAGCAGGTCAGCCCCAGCATTTT
TRBJ1-2	.	TRBV10-3	TRBD1	CAISELGQLLYGYTF	TGTGCCATCAGTGAGTTGGGACAGCTTCTGTATGGCTACACCTTC
TRBJ1-4	.	TRBV5-1	TRBD1	CASSSTWDREEEKLFF	TGCGCCAGCAGCTCCACCTGGGACAGGGAAGAGGAAAAACTGTTTTTT
TRBJ2-7	.	TRBV10-3	.	CAISTGPPSYEQYF	TGTGCCATCAGCACAGGGCCCCCTTCCTACGAGCAGTACTTC
TRBJ1-3	.	TRBV15	.	CATSPDGVFGNTIYF	TGTGCCACCTCCCCAGACGGGGTATTCGGAAACACCATATATTTT
TRBJ2-1	.	TRBV27	TRBD2	CASSGGLAFEQFF	TGTGCCAGCAGTGGGGGACTAGCGTTTGAGCAGTTCTTC